The 26 T cell receptor beta chains reported below all come from one sample, sequenced in a study of early T cells in non-severe SARS-CoV-2 infection. One entry per CDR3 protein, called by TCRdb with MiXCR from the 5' RACE reads. The top ten clones hold approximately 8% of a sample with around 84,000 distinct CDR3 sequences, around 9.3% of them seen once. The source material was whole blood, sampled at baseline. These receptors were taken from an adult who was a healthcare worker with PCR-confirmed SARS-CoV-2 infection or an uninfected control (not recorded which).

This clonotype came up many times. The V gene is TRBV7-2, the J gene TRBJ2-1; D is ambiguous. Trimming removed 2 bases at V and 3 bases at J, with 14 bases between. This CDR3 contains 16 residues. The germline V gene encodes CDR1 SGHTA and CDR2 FQGNSA. Here the CDR3 reads CASSLYGNPNYNEQFF. The CDR3 DNA reads TGTGCCAGCAGCTTATATGGTAACCCGAACTACAATGAGCAGTTCTTC.

In its sample, this clonotype was seen many times. The rearrangement uses TRBV18 and TRBJ1-1; D remains ambiguous. V dropped 1 base and J dropped 7 bases, with 7 bases sitting between them. CDR1 and CDR2 from the germline V gene are KGHSH and LQKENI. The length of the CDR3 is 12 residues. CDR3 in amino acids: CASSPRNVEAFF. Here the CDR3 DNA reads TGTGCCAGCTCACCACGAAACGTTGAAGCTTTCTTT.

There are many counts of this clonotype. This chain uses TRBV20-1 with TRBJ2-1; 8 bases are a match to TRBD2. This CDR3 region has 15 residues. The germline CDR1 and CDR2 sequences are DFQATT and SNEGSKA (reference sequence). V was pared by 0 bases and J by 3 bases, with 4 bases of the junction left unmatched. The CDR3 here is CSARDALAGYNEQFF. The CDR3, as DNA: TGCAGTGCTAGAGATGCCCTAGCGGGCTACAATGAGCAGTTCTTC.

This clonotype was recorded many times. One end of the junction varies from germline; a read error may be responsible. The genes are TRBV3-1 and TRBJ2-7; unclear D gene. The CDR3 loop spans 12 amino acids. Germline CDR1 is LGHDT and CDR2 is YNNKEL (reference sequence). The CDR3 here is CASSQVNSHLAF. The CDR3, as DNA: TGTGCCAGCAGCCAAGTAAACTCCCACCTTGCATTC.

In its sample, this clonotype was seen many times. This rearrangement joins TRBV20-1 to TRBJ1-2; D is possibly TRBD1 (5 bases). The V end lost 3 bases, the J end lost 0 bases, and 17 bases lay between the germline ends. Looked up from germline, CDR1 is DFQATT and CDR2 is SNEGSKA (reference sequence). The CDR3 is 16 amino acids. CDR3 loop: CSASQRDSATNYGYTF. The DNA for the CDR3 is TGCAGTGCTAGTCAGCGCGACAGCGCTACTAACTATGGCTACACCTTC.

The chain uses TRBV2 and TRBJ2-1, with D unresolved. V was cut by 3 bases and J by 8 bases, with 14 bases left in between. The CDR3 is 14 amino acids. Looked up from germline, CDR1 is SNHLY and CDR2 is FYNNEI. CDR3 amino acids: CASSDSPTGYEQFF. As DNA, the CDR3 is TGTGCCAGCAGTGACTCACCGACTGGGTATGAGCAGTTCTTC.

This clonotype was counted at least ten times. V usage is TRBV12-3 or TRBV12-4 and J usage is TRBJ2-7; TRBD2 matches at 8 bases. The CDR3 consists of 16 residues. V shed 1 base, J shed 5 bases, and the junction held 10 bases outside the gene matches. CDR3 in DNA: TGTGCCAGCAGTTTAGTGCAGCGGGAGAGGACCGACGAGCAGTACTTC. Its translation is CASSLVQRERTDEQYF.

This clonotype was picked up many times. The V call is TRBV27, the J call TRBJ2-7; possible D gene TRBD2, 5 bases. V lost 2 bases, J lost 6 bases, and 11 bases lay in between. Germline loops: CDR1 MNHEY, CDR2 SMNVEV (reference sequence). The CDR3 covers 13 residues. CDR3 amino acids: CASSLVSGTEQYF. The CDR3 DNA reads TGTGCCAGCAGTTTAGTTTCGGGAACCGAGCAGTACTTC.

This clonotype turned up a few times. The chain recombines TRBV1 with TRBJ1-5; no check of the table's D call, TRBD1, against the DNA was made. TRBV1 constitutes a pseudogene. This CDR3 has 17 amino acids. CDR3 in amino acids: CTSSLQITTGEKRPQHF. CDR3 nucleotides: TGCACCAGCAGCCTACAGATCACTACAGGGGAGAAGCGGCCCCAGCATTTT.

The rearrangement uses TRBV10-3 and TRBJ2-1, with 7 bases aligning to TRBD2. This CDR3 contains 16 residues. Germline V CDR1 and CDR2: ENHRY, SYGVKD. Losses at the gene ends were 0 bases for V and 4 bases for J; bases not matched to a gene: 6. The CDR3 bases are TGTGCCATCAGTGAGTCGGCGCAGCGGGGATACAATGAGCAGTTCTTC. Protein: CAISESAQRGYNEQFF.

The chain recombines TRBV5-1 with TRBJ2-3, with D unclear. This CDR3 spans 12 amino acids. Trimming removed 4 bases from V and 0 bases from J, with 3 bases in between. Germline loops: CDR1 SGHRS, CDR2 YFSETQ. The CDR3 nucleotides read TGCGCCAGCAGCCAGAGCACAGATACGCAGTATTTT. Residues: CASSQSTDTQYF.

Many counts were recorded for this clonotype. V gene TRBV28 combines with J gene TRBJ1-6, with 8 nucleotides matching TRBD1. The CDR3 has 14 residues. The trim removed 7 bases at V and 10 bases at J, leaving 9 bases unmatched. Germline V lookup: CDR1 MDHEN, CDR2 SYDVKM. The CDR3 DNA reads as TGTGCCAGCAAGCCGGACAGGGAATACTCACCCCTCCACTTT. Translated: CASKPDREYSPLHF.

The gene calls are TRBV12-3 or TRBV12-4 and TRBJ1-1; D perhaps matches TRBD1 (5 bases). Trimming pared 7 bases from V and 5 bases from J, leaving 14 bases between. The CDR3 totals 13 residues. CDR3 protein: CASTLGRGTEAFF. The CDR3 DNA is TGTGCCAGCACCCTCGGTCGGGGGACTGAAGCTTTCTTT.

This clonotype was recorded many times. This chain links TRBV28 with TRBJ2-7; the match to TRBD1 covers 9 bases. Trimming cost V 7 bases and J 3 bases; bases outside gene matches: 28. The CDR3 covers 21 residues. Germline lookup yields CDR1 MDHEN and CDR2 SYDVKM. The CDR3 here is CASIFGQGPLSRTTAIYEQYF. Here the CDR3 DNA reads TGTGCCAGCATCTTTGGACAGGGGCCACTTTCCCGGACTACGGCGATCTACGAGCAGTACTTC.

This clonotype was seen more than once but under ten times. V usage is TRBV27 and J usage is TRBJ1-2, with D perhaps TRBD1 (5 bases). CDR3 size: 14 residues. V shed 4 bases and J shed 3 bases, with 12 bases lying between them. The germline V gene encodes CDR1 MNHEY and CDR2 SMNVEV (reference sequence). The CDR3 nucleotides read TGTGCCAGCAGTTGGGGGGGTGGATACTATGGCTACACCTTC. Translated: CASSWGGGYYGYTF.

This clonotype was counted at least ten times. The genes are TRBV2 and TRBJ2-6; D unresolved. V was clipped by 6 bases and J by 4 bases, with 10 bases between them. The CDR3 has 14 amino acids. The germline CDR1 and CDR2 sequences are SNHLY and FYNNEI. This CDR3 is CASSQALGANVLTF. The CDR3 DNA reads TGTGCCAGCAGCCAAGCTCTGGGGGCCAACGTCCTGACTTTC.

The V and J genes are TRBV24-1 and TRBJ2-5, with D perhaps being TRBD1 or TRBD2 (5 bases each). CDR1 is KGHDR and CDR2 is SFDVKD in the germline V gene. V lost 3 bases and J 5 bases, leaving 21 bases between the germline ends. The CDR3 is made up of 17 amino acids. The CDR3 sequence is CATSDPGTLGGRETQYF. The CDR3 DNA sequence: TGTGCCACCAGTGATCCCGGGACCCTCGGAGGACGCGAGACCCAGTACTTC.

This rearrangement joins TRBV3-1 to TRBJ2-1, with TRBD2 matching over 7 bases. Looked up from germline, CDR1 is LGHDT and CDR2 is YNNKEL (reference sequence). The CDR3 sequence is 17 residues long. Trimming cost V 4 bases and J 3 bases; bases outside gene matches: 12. The CDR3 DNA reads as TGTGCCAGCAGCCCCCGTATGGGGAGGGAGGTCTACAATGAGCAGTTCTTC. It codes for CASSPRMGREVYNEQFF.

The rearrangement joins TRBV7-2 to TRBJ2-7; TRBD2 might be the D (5 bases). Per the germline V gene, CDR1 is SGHTA and CDR2 is FQGNSA. The length of the CDR3 is 15 residues. The V end was cut by 0 bases, the J end by 10 bases, with 19 bases between. Here the CDR3 DNA reads TGTGCCAGCAGCTTAGCGCAGTTAGGGAGCAGTGACCAGTACTTC. Translated: CASSLAQLGSSDQYF.

This clonotype was found many times. The V call is TRBV5-1, the J call TRBJ2-2; D not certain. The V and J ends lost 4 bases and 3 bases respectively, with 10 bases between them. The CDR3 runs 14 residues. The germline V gene has CDR1 SGHRS and CDR2 YFSETQ. The CDR3 DNA is TGCGCCAGCAGCGCCGACCGGTACACCGGGGAGCTGTTTTTT. As protein: CASSADRYTGELFF.

This clonotype was seen repeatedly, ten times or more. The CDR3 sequence: CASSQWRDTGELFF. CDR3 nucleotides: TGTGCCAGCAGCCAATGGCGGGACACCGGGGAGCTGTTTTTT. V usage is TRBV4-2 and J usage is TRBJ2-2; D perhaps matches TRBD2 (5 bases). CDR3 length: 14 amino acids. Looked up from germline, CDR1 is LGHNA and CDR2 is YNFKEQ. V dropped 2 bases and J dropped 3 bases, with 7 bases sitting between them.

The rearrangement uses TRBV7-9 and TRBJ2-1, with a possible D match to TRBD2 (6 bases). Germline V lookup: CDR1 SEHNR, CDR2 FQNEAQ (reference sequence). The CDR3 runs 16 residues. V lost 1 base, J lost 4 bases, and 14 bases lay in between. CDR3: CASSLGPEGLYNEQFF. DNA of the CDR3: TGTGCCAGCAGCTTAGGGCCGGAGGGATTATACAATGAGCAGTTCTTC.

This clonotype was found many times. The V call is TRBV20-1, the J call TRBJ1-2; 7 bases fit TRBD1. V lost 8 bases, J lost 3 bases, and 12 bases stayed unmatched. Per germline, CDR1 DFQATT and CDR2 SNEGSKA (reference sequence). The CDR3 contains 14 residues. CDR3 in amino acids: CSPTLGTAYYGYTF. CDR3 nucleotide sequence: TGCAGTCCTACTCTCGGGACAGCCTACTATGGCTACACCTTC.

The table lists this clonotype with many counts. DNA of the CDR3: TGTGCCAGCAGCTCCCAGATGCAGCGGGTGACCACCGGGGAGCTGTTTTTT. Its protein is CASSSQMQRVTTGELFF. The genes are TRBV11-2 and TRBJ2-2, with D possibly being TRBD2 (6 bases). Trimming left V 4 bases short and J 4 bases short, with 19 bases between. The germline gives CDR1 SGHAT, CDR2 FQNNGV. The CDR3 is made up of 17 amino acids.

This clonotype is a singleton in its sample. Sequence at one end of the junction differs from germline and may be a read error. V and J are TRBV7-2 and TRBJ2-7, with 9 bases fitting TRBD2. The CDR3 runs to 18 residues. Per germline, CDR1 SGHTA and CDR2 FQGNSA. The CDR3 DNA is TGTGCCAGCAGCTTAGCGGAAAGGTTGCGGGAGGGCTACGGCGAGCAGTGCTTC. This gives the protein CASSLAERLREGYGEQCF.

This clonotype was detected only a few times. The chain has TRBV11-2 and TRBJ2-1; 11 nucleotides line up with TRBD1. V shed 2 bases, J shed 9 bases, and the junction held 6 bases outside the gene matches. Germline CDR1 and CDR2: SGHAT and FQNNGV. CDR3 length: 15 residues. The CDR3 sequence is CASSLMRTGGSEQFF. The CDR3 DNA is TGTGCCAGCAGCTTAATGAGGACAGGGGGCAGTGAGCAGTTCTTC. Together with reference TRBV11-2 and TRBJ2-1, the CDR3 gives the full variable domain: EAGVAQSPRYKIIEKRQSVAFWCNPISGHATLYWYQQILGQGPKLLIQFQNNGVVDDSQLPKDRFSAERLKGVDSTLKIQPAKLEDSAVYLCASSLMRTGGSEQFFGPGTRLTVL.